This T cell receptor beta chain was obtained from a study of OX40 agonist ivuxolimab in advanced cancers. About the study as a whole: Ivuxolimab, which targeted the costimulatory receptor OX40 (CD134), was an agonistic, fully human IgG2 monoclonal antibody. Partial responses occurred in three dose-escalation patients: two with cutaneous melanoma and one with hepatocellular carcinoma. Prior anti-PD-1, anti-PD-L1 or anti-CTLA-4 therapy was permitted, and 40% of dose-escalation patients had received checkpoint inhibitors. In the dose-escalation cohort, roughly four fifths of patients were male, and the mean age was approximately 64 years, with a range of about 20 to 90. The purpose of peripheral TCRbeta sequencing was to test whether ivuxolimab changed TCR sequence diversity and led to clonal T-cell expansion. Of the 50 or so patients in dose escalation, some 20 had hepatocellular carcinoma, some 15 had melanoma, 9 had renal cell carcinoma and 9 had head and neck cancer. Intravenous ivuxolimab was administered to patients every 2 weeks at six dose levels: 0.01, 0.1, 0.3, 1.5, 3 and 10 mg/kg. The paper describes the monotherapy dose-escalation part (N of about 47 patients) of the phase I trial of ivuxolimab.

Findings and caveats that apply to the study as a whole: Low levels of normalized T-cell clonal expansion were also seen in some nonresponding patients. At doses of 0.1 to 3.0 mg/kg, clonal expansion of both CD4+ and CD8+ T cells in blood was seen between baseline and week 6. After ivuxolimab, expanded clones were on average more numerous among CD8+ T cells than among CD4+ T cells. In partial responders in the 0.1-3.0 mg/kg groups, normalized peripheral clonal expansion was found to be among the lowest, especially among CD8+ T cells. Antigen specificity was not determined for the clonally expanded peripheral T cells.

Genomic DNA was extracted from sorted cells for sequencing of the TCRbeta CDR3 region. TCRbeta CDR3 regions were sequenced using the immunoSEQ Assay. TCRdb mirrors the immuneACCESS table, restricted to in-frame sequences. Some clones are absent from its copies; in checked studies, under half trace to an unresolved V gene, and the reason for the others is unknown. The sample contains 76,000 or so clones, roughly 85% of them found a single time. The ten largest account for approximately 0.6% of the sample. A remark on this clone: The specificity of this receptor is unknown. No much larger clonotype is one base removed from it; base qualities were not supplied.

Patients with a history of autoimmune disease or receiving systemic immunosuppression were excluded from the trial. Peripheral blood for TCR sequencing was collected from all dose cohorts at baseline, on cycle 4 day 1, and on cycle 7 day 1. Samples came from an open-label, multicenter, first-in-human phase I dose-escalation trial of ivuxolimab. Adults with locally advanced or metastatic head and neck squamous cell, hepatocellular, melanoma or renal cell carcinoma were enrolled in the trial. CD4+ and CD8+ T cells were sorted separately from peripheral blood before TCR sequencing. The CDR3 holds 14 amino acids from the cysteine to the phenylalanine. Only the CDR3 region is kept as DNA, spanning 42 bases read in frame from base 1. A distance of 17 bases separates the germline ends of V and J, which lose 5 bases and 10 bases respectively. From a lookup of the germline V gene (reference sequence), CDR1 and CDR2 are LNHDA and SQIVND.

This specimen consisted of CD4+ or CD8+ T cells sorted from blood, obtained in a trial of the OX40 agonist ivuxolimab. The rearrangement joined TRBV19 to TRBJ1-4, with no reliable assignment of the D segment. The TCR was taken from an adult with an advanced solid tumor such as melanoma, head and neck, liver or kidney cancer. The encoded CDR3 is CASSFGGIGRKLFF. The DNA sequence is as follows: TGTGCCAGTAGTTTTGGAGGGATCGGCCGAAAACTGTTTTTT.